This TCR beta chain was recorded in a study of regulatory and conventional T cells in RAG deficiency. Blood CD4+ CD25-high CD127-low regulatory T cells supplied the genomic DNA template. The protocol was immunoSEQ multiplex PCR, while the TCRdb copy is restricted to in-frame clones and leaves out a portion. The repertoire holds 7,000 to 8,500 clones, with around 90% as singletons. Concerning this clone: No antigen is known for it.

Findings of the study overall: Shorter CDR3s in all patient subsets; >85% Treg-Tconv overlap in Omenn. Shannon entropy was markedly lower and Simpson indices higher in RAG-deficient patients than control T-cell subsets. Treg unique TCR beta sequences were approximately 95-fold fewer in Omenn syndrome and CID/AS patients than controls.

CDR3 length: 16 amino acids. Germline values: CDR1 MNHNS, CDR2 SASEGT. Germline trimming cut 3 bases from V and 5 bases from J; bases unmatched to any gene: 11. In addition, the sample was reused for a study of regulatory T cells. In that study: The PCR used 52 TRBV and 13 TRBJ primers.

Sequences were obtained from CD127- CD25+ CD4+ Tregs sorted from blood. The chain joins TRBV6-1 to TRBJ2-5; TRBD2 matches 8 bases. The source is a human donor in good health. The CDR3 nucleotides are TGTGCCAGCAGTGATAAAGTCGGGGGGGCCTGGGAGACCCAGTACTTC. This translates into CASSDKVGGAWETQYF.